The clone carrying this T cell receptor beta chain appeared a few times. The data originate from a study of identical twins. This CDR3 spans 16 amino acids. V lost 1 base, J lost 7 bases, and 11 bases stayed unmatched. The germline V gene has CDR1 SGHTA and CDR2 FQGTGA. TCRdb used MiXCR to reprocess the 5' RACE reads, holding one entry per CDR3 protein. The sample carries some 690,000 distinct CDR3 sequences, around 20% recorded once. Healthy Caucasian donors formed the entire cohort. These data were also filed under a second study, of T cells expressing NK-cell markers. That paper adds: Sorted T-cell subsets CD3+CD56+NKG2C+, CD3+CD56+NKG2C- and CD3+CD56-NKG2C+ were TCR beta-sequenced. Among CD8+ T cells from several donors, dominant NKG2C+ clonotypes accounted for roughly 1.0-7.0%.

This chain links TRBV7-3 with TRBJ2-5; the match to TRBD2 covers 8 bases. This receptor was identified in a young woman in good health. The sample taken for sequencing was PBMCs. The CDR3 loop reads CASSLKGTGGAGTQYF. The CDR3 DNA reads TGTGCCAGCAGCTTAAAAGGAACCGGGGGGGCCGGGACCCAGTACTTC.